This note documents a single T cell receptor (beta chain) sequence. This sample was taken from a study of shared clonotypes between healthy human individuals. Libraries were prepared by immunoSEQ multiplex PCR; TCRdb keeps only in-frame clonotypes and omits some of them. This sample has about 1 million clones; around 74% occur once, and the top ten carry approximately 1.3%. Per the germline V gene, CDR1 is SNHLY and CDR2 is FYNNEI. Trimming cost V 5 bases and J 0 bases, with 11 bases left between them. The CDR3 is made up of 15 amino acids. The sample taken for sequencing was memory CD4+ T cells sorted from blood. Sample subset: CD45RA-negative fraction. The clonotype comes from a man between 18 and 29 years old in good health. The chain carries TRBV2 and TRBJ1-3, with D uncertain. CDR3 amino acids: CASSRVTSSGNTIYF. The DNA for the CDR3 is TGTGCCAGCAGTAGAGTAACGAGCTCTGGAAACACCATATATTTT. Full variable domain (missing parts from reference TRBV2 and TRBJ1-3): EPEVTQTPSHQVTQMGQEVILRCVPISNHLYFYWYRQILGQKVEFLVSFYNNEISEKSEIFDDQFSVERPDGSNFTLKIRSTKLEDSAMYFCASSRVTSSGNTIYFGEGSWLTVV.